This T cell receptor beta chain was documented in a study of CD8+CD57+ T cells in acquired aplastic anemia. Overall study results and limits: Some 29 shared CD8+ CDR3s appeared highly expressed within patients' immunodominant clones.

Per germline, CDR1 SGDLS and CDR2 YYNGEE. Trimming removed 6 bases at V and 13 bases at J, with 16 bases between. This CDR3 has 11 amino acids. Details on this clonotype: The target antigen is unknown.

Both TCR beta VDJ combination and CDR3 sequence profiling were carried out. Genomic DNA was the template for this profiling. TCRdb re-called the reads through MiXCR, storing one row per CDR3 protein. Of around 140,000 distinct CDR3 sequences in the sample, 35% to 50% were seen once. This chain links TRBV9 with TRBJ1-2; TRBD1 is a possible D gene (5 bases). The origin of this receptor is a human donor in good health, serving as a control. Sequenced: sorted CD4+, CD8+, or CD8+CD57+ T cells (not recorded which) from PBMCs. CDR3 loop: CASIGRGRFTF. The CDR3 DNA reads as TGTGCCAGCATCGGCCGGGGGAGATTCACCTTC.